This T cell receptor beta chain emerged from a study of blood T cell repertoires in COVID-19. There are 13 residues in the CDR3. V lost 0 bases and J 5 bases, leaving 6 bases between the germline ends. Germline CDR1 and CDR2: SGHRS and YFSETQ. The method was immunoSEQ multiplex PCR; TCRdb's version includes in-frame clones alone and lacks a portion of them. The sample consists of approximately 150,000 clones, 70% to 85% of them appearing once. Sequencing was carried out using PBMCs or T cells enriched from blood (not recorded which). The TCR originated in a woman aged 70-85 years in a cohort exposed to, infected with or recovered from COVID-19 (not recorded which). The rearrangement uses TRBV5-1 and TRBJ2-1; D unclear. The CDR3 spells CASSLGLNNEQFF. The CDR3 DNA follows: TGCGCCAGCAGCTTGGGACTTAACAATGAGCAGTTCTTC.